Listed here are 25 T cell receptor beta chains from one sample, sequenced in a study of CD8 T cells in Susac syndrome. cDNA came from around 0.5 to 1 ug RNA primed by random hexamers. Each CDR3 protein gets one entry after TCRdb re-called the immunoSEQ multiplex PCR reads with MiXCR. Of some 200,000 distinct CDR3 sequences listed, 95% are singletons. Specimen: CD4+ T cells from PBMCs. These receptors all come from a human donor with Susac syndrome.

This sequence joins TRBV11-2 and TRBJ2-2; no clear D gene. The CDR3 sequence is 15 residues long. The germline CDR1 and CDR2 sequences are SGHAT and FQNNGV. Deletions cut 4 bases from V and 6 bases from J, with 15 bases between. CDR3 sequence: CASSSGQVAAGELFF. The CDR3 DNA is TGTGCCAGCAGCTCGGGCCAGGTCGCCGCCGGGGAGCTGTTTTTT.

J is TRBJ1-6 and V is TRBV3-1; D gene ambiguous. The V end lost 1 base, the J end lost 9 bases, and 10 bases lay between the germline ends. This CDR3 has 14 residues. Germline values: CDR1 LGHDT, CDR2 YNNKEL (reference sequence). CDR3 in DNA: TGTGCCAGCAGCCAAGTGACCCGGGGTTCACCCCTCCACTTT. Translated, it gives CASSQVTRGSPLHF.

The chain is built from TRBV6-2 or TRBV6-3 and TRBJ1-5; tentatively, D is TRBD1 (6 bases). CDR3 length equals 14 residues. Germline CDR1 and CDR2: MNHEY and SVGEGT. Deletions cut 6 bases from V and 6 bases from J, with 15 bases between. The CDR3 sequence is CASRPHREGQPQHF. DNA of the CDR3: TGTGCCAGCAGACCACACAGGGAAGGTCAGCCCCAGCATTTT.

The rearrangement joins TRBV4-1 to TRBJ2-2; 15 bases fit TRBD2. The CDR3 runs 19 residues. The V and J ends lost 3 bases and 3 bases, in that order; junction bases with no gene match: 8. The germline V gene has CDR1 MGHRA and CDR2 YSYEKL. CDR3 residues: CASSHFGLAGGSYTGELFF. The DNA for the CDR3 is TGCGCCAGCAGCCATTTCGGACTAGCGGGGGGGAGTTACACCGGGGAGCTGTTTTTT.

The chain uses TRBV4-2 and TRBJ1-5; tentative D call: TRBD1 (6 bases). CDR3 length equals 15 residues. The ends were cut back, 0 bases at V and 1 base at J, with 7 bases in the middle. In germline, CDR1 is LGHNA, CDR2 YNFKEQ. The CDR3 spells CASSQEGQSNQPQHF. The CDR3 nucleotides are TGTGCCAGCAGCCAAGAGGGACAAAGCAATCAGCCCCAGCATTTT.

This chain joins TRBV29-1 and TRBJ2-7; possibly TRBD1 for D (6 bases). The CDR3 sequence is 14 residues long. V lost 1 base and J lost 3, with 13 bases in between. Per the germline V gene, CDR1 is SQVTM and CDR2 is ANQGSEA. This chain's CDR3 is CSVEGGQGNYEQYF. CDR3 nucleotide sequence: TGCAGCGTTGAAGGGGGGCAGGGAAACTACGAGCAGTACTTC.

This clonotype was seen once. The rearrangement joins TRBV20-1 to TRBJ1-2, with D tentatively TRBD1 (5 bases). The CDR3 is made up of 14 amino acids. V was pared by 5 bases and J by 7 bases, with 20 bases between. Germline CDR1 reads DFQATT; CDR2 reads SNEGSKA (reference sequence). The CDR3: CSAAPQGGDSGYTF. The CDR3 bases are TGCAGTGCTGCCCCGCAGGGAGGAGACAGTGGCTACACCTTC.

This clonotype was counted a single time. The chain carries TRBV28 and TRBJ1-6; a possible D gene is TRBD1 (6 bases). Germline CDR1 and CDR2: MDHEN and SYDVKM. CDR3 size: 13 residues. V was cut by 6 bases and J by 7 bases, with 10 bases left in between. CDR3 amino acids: CASRGTLNSPLHF. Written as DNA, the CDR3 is TGTGCCAGCAGAGGGACACTCAATTCACCCCTCCACTTT. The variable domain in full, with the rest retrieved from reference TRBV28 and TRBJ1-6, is DVKVTQSSRYLVKRTGEKVFLECVQDMDHENMFWYRQDPGLGLRLIYFSYDVKMKEKGDIPEGYSVSREKKERFSLILESASTNQTSMYLCASRGTLNSPLHFGNGTRLTVT.

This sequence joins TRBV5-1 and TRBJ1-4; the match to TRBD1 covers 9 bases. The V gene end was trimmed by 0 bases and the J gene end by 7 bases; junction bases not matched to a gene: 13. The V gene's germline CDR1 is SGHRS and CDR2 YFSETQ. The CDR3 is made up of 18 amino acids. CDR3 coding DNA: TGCGCCAGCAGCTTGGCCCGTTTCGACGGGACAGGGAGTGAAAAACTGTTTTTT. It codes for CASSLARFDGTGSEKLFF.

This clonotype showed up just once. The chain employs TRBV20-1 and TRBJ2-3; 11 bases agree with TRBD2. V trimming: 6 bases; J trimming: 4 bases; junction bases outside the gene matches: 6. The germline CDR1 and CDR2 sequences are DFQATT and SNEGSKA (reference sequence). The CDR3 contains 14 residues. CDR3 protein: CSAPSGGPADTQYF. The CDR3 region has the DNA TGCAGTGCACCTAGCGGGGGGCCCGCAGATACGCAGTATTTT.

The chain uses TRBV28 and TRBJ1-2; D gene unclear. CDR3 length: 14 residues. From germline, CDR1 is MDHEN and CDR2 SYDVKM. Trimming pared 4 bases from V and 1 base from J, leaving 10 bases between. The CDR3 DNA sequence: TGTGCCAGCAGTTCCTCCCCCCTTAACTATGGCTACACCTTC. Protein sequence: CASSSSPLNYGYTF.

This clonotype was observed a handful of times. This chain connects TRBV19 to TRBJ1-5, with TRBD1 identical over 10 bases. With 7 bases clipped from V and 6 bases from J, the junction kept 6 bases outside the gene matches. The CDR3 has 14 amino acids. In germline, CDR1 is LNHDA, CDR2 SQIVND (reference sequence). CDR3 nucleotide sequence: TGTGCCAGTAACCCGACAGGGGGCGGTCAGCCCCAGCATTTT. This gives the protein CASNPTGGGQPQHF.

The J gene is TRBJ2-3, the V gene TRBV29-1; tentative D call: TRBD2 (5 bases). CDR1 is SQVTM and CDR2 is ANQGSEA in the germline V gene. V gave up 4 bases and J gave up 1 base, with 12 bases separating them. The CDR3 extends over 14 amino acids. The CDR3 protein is CSVVGVEGTDTQYF. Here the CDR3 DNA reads TGCAGCGTTGTTGGGGTGGAGGGCACAGATACGCAGTATTTT.

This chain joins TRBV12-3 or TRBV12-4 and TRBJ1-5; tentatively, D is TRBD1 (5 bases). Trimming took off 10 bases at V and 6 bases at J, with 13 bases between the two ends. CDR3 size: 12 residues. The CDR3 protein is CATRAGGQPQHF. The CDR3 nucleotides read TGTGCCACAAGGGCCGGGGGTCAGCCCCAGCATTTT.

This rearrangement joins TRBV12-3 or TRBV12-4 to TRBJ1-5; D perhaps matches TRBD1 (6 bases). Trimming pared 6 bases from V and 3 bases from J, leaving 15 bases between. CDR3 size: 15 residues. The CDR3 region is CASSPGRGTNQPQHF. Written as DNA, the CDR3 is TGTGCCAGCAGCCCCGGGAGGGGGACCAATCAGCCCCAGCATTTT.

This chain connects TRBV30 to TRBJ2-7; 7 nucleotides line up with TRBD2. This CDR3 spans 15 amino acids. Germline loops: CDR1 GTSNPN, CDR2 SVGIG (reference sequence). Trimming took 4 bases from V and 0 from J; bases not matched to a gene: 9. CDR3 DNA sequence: TGTGCCTGGACCCGCTGGTCGGGGGGCTCCTACGAGCAGTACTTC. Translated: CAWTRWSGGSYEQYF.

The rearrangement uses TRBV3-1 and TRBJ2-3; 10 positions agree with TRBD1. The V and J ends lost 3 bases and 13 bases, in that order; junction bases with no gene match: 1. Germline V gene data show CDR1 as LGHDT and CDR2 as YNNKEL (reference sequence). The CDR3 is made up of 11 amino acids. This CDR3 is CASSQTGGKYF. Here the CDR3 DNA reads TGTGCCAGCAGCCAGACAGGGGGCAAGTATTTT.

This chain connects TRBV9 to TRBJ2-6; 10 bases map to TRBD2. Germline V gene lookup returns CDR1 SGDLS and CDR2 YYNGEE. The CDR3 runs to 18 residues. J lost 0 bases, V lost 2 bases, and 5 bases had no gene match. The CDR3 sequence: CASSVSSGGSSGANVLTF. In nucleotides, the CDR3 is TGTGCCAGCAGCGTCTCTAGCGGGGGAAGCTCTGGGGCCAACGTCCTGACTTTC.

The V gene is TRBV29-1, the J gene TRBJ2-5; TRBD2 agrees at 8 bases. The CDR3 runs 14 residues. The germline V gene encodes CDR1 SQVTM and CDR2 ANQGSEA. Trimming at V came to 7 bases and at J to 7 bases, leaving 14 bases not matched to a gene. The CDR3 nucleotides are TGCAGCGGTCTACCCGGGGGGGCCTATGTGACCCAGTACTTC. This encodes CSGLPGGAYVTQYF.

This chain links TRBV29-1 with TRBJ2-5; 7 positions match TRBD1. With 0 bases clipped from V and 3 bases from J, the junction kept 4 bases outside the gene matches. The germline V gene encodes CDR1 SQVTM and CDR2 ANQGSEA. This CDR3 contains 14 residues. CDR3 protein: CSVEDPRGKETQYF. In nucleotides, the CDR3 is TGCAGCGTTGAAGATCCCAGGGGGAAAGAGACCCAGTACTTC.

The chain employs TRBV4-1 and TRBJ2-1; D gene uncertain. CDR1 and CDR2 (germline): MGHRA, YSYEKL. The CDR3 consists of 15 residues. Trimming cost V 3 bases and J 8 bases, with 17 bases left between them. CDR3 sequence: CASSQDGNRWDEQFF. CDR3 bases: TGCGCCAGCAGCCAGGATGGGAACCGCTGGGATGAGCAGTTCTTC.

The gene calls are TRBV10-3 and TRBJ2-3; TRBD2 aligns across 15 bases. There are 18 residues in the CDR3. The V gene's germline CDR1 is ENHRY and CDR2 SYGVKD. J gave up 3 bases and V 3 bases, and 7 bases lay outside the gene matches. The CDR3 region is CAISDPGLAGGPTDTQYF. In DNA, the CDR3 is TGTGCCATCAGTGACCCTGGACTAGCGGGGGGGCCTACAGATACGCAGTATTTT.

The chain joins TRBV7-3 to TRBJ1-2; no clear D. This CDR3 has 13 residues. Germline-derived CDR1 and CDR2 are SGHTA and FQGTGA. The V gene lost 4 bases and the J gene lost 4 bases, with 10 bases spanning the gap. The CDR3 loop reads CASSSADGYGYTF. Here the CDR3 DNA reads TGTGCCAGCAGCTCGGCCGACGGCTATGGCTACACCTTC. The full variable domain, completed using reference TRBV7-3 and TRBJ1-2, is GAGVSQTPSNKVTEKGKYVELRCDPISGHTALYWYRQSLGQGPEFLIYFQGTGAADDSGLPNDRFFAVRPEGSVSTLKIQRTERGDSAVYLCASSSADGYGYTFGSGTRLTVV.

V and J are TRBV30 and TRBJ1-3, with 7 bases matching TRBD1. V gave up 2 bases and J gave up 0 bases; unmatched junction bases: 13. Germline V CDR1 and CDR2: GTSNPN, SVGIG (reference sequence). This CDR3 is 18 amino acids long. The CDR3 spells CAWSKIGTVAFSGNTIYF. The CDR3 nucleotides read TGTGCCTGGAGTAAAATCGGGACAGTCGCTTTCTCTGGAAACACCATATATTTT.

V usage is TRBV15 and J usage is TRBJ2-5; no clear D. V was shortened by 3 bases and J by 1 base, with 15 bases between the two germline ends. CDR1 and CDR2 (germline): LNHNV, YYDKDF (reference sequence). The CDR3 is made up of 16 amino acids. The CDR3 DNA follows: TGTGCCACCAGCAGCCTTTCACTTGGCCCCCAAGAGACCCAGTACTTC. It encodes CATSSLSLGPQETQYF. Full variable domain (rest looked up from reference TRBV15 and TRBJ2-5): DAMVIQNPRYQVTQFGKPVTLSCSQTLNHNVMYWYQQKSSQAPKLLFHYYDKDFNNEADTPDNFQSRRPNTSFCFLDIRSPGLGDTAMYLCATSSLSLGPQETQYFGPGTRLLVL.